The present T cell receptor beta chain was sequenced within a study of human CD8 memory T cell subsets. Remarks on this clonotype: Its antigen is undetermined.

Total CD8+ T cells came from negative magnetic enrichment. Production of TCR beta libraries used UMI-labeled 5' RACE as the method. Each CDR3 protein gets one entry in TCRdb, which reprocessed the 5' RACE reads and gives no DNA. This sample lists approximately 7,000 distinct CDR3 sequences; its ten largest clones have roughly a quarter. Looked up from germline, CDR1 is MNHEY and CDR2 is SVGEGT. There are 11 residues in the CDR3. Broader study findings: The study found similarly high diversity in stem-like memory and precursor exhausted T cells, unlike effector memory cells. Few clonotypes were shared between stem-like memory and precursor exhausted T cells. Stem-like memory T cell repertoires seemed more diverse than precursor exhausted ones by Chao1 estimates.

The sequenced sample was CD8+ T cells from PBMCs. The chain is built from TRBV6-2 or TRBV6-3 and TRBJ2-5; absent DNA, TCRdb's TRBD1 call cannot be checked. The TCR was taken from a human donor in good health. The CDR3 protein is CASSPGETQYF.